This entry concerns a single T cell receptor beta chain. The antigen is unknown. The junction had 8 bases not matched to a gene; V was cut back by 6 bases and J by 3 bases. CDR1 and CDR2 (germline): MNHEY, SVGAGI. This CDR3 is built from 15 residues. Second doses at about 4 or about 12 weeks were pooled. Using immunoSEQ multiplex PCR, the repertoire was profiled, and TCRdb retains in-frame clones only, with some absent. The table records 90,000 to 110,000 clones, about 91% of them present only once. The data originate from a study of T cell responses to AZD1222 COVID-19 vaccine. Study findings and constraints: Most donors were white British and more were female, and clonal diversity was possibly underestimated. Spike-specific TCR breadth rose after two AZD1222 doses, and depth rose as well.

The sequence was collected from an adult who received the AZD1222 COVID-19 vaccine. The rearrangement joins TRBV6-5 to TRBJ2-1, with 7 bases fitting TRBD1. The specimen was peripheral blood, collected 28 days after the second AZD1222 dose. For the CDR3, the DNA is TGTGCCAGCAGCTATACAGGGGTTAACTACAATGAGCAGTTCTTC. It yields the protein CASSYTGVNYNEQFF.